This TCR beta chain was obtained from a study of T-cell memory formation after mild COVID-19. Study findings and constraints: Pre-infection memory contained some responding clones, which suggested that cross-reactive memory had joined. From day 15 to 85, contracting clones were balanced between CD4 and CD8, whereas later expanders leaned toward CD4+. Mainly in CM and EM were contracting CD4+ clones; CD8+ were in EMRA.

It was 5'RACE with constant-segment primers that produced the TCR alpha and TCR beta cDNA libraries, which carried sample barcodes and UMIs. TCRdb ran MiXCR on the 5' RACE reads and lists one entry per CDR3 protein. This table holds 400,000 to 500,000 distinct CDR3 sequences, roughly 26% found once. As to this clonotype: The target antigen is unknown.

CDR3 size: 14 residues. With 3 bases removed from V and 3 bases from J, the gap between germline ends came to 13 bases. Germline V gene data show CDR1 as SGHRS and CDR2 as YFSETQ. The chain uses TRBV5-1 and TRBJ2-7; a possible D gene is TRBD2 (5 bases). The sequenced sample was PBMCs or a T cell subset sorted from them (not recorded which). The TCR originated in an adult woman who had mild COVID-19 (a few samples of this study predate the infection). Cell type and time point are not known. The DNA for the CDR3 is TGCGCCAGCAGCTCCAATTCTCGGGGCTACGAGCAGTACTTC. Amino acids: CASSSNSRGYEQYF.